The 32 T cell receptor beta chains in this list originate from one sample, sequenced in a study of T cell responses to AZD1222 COVID-19 vaccine. Produced via immunoSEQ multiplex PCR; TCRdb's table is partial and in-frame only. Among some 150,000 clones, under 95% were seen once, and the ten largest hold about 2%. This material consisted of peripheral blood, taken 28 days after the second AZD1222 dose. These receptors all stem from an adult who received the AZD1222 COVID-19 vaccine.

This rearrangement joins TRBV7-9 to TRBJ1-1; no definite D call. Germline CDR1 reads SEHNR; CDR2 reads FQNEAQ (reference sequence). Trimming stripped 4 bases from V and 1 base from J, with 13 bases between. CDR3 length: 15 amino acids. The CDR3 DNA is TGTGCCAGCAGCTCCCCGGGTCTTGAGAACACTGAAGCTTTCTTT. Protein: CASSSPGLENTEAFF.

The rearrangement joins TRBV5-4 to TRBJ2-3; a weak D match, TRBD1 (5 bases). V lost 0 bases to trimming and J lost 1 base, with 9 bases between them. The CDR3 loop spans 15 amino acids. CDR1 is SGHNT and CDR2 is YYREEE in the germline V gene (reference sequence). The chain's CDR3 is CASSLVGLGTDTQYF. In DNA, the CDR3 is TGTGCCAGCAGCTTGGTGGGGCTCGGCACAGATACGCAGTATTTT.

The chain joins TRBV7-9 to TRBJ1-2; the D gene is possibly TRBD1 (5 bases). Germline CDR1 is SEHNR and CDR2 is FQNEAQ (reference sequence). Trimming pared 5 bases from V and 1 base from J, leaving 11 bases between. This CDR3 is built from 14 residues. CDR3 region: CASSGTENNYGYTF. The CDR3 coding sequence is TGTGCCAGCAGCGGGACGGAAAATAACTATGGCTACACCTTC.

This clone was counted a few times. The chain is built from TRBV5-6 and TRBJ1-1, with no clear D. The CDR3 is 12 amino acids. Germline CDR1 and CDR2: SGHDT and YYEEEE. The V and J ends lost 1 base and 1 base respectively, with 2 bases between them. CDR3 residues: CASSLQNTEAFF. The CDR3 bases are TGTGCCAGCAGCTTGCAGAACACTGAAGCTTTCTTT.

The J gene is TRBJ2-7, the V gene TRBV6-5; maybe TRBD1 (6 bases). Germline assignment: CDR1 MNHEY and CDR2 SVGAGI. Deletions cut 3 bases from V and 2 bases from J, with 14 bases between. This CDR3 spans 15 amino acids. CDR3 loop: CASSYSQWTAYEQYF. The DNA for the CDR3 is TGTGCCAGCAGTTATTCTCAATGGACAGCCTACGAGCAGTACTTC.

J is TRBJ2-5 and V is TRBV4-1, with TRBD2 matching over 8 bases. The CDR3 runs 15 residues. The ends lost 1 base at V and 5 bases at J; junction bases unmatched: 6. The germline V gene has CDR1 MGHRA and CDR2 YSYEKL. The DNA of the CDR3 is TGCGCCAGCAGCCAAGGGAGAGCGGGAGCGGAGACCCAGTACTTC. This codes for CASSQGRAGAETQYF.

The V call is TRBV9, the J call TRBJ1-1; D is perhaps TRBD1 (6 bases). Germline CDR1 reads SGDLS; CDR2 reads YYNGEE. V was shortened by 0 bases and J by 4 bases, with 19 bases between the two germline ends. There are 17 residues in the CDR3. The CDR3 DNA reads as TGTGCCAGCAGCGTAGGACTCTACAGGGAAGGGGGCACTGAAGCTTTCTTT. It specifies CASSVGLYREGGTEAFF.

The chain joins TRBV25-1 to TRBJ1-1, with TRBD1 as a possible D gene (5 bases). The CDR3 is 15 amino acids. Germline V gives CDR1 MGHDK, CDR2 SYGVNS. Trimming removed 4 bases at V and 0 bases at J, with 12 bases between. The DNA for the CDR3 is TGTGCCAGCAGTGGGGGGGGGACCATGAACACTGAAGCTTTCTTT. It yields the protein CASSGGGTMNTEAFF.

V and J are TRBV4-1 and TRBJ2-5; 12 nucleotides line up with TRBD1. With 4 bases clipped from V and 2 bases from J, the junction kept 8 bases outside the gene matches. This CDR3 region has 17 residues. From germline, CDR1 is MGHRA and CDR2 YSYEKL. The CDR3: CASSPGTGGVGQETQYF. The CDR3 region has the DNA TGCGCCAGCAGCCCCGGGACAGGGGGCGTCGGGCAAGAGACCCAGTACTTC.

The gene calls are TRBV5-1 and TRBJ1-1, with D unclear. V lost 2 bases and J lost 1, with 9 bases in between. Germline assignment: CDR1 SGHRS and CDR2 YFSETQ. The CDR3 contains 14 residues. CDR3 sequence (DNA): TGCGCCAGCAGCTTATCCCTCCCGAACACTGAAGCTTTCTTT. Encoded protein: CASSLSLPNTEAFF.

This clone is a singleton in its sample. The V and J genes are TRBV7-8 and TRBJ1-2, with a weak D call TRBD1 (6 bases). CDR1 SGHVS and CDR2 FQNEAQ come from the germline V gene. The germline V and J ends were trimmed by 5 bases and 4 bases, with 17 bases remaining between them. The CDR3 runs 15 residues. CDR3 coding DNA: TGTGCCAGCAGCGCGCGGGGGGCGAGGGCCTATGGCTACACCTTC. It yields the protein CASSARGARAYGYTF.

This chain connects TRBV30 to TRBJ2-7; the D gene is possibly TRBD2 (6 bases). The germline V gene has CDR1 GTSNPN and CDR2 SVGIG (reference sequence). Trimming removed 0 bases from V and 3 bases from J, with 6 bases in between. The length of the CDR3 is 12 residues. The CDR3 reads CAWSVGGYEQYF. CDR3 DNA sequence: TGTGCCTGGAGTGTCGGGGGCTACGAGCAGTACTTC.

V gene TRBV9 combines with J gene TRBJ1-3, with a possible D match to TRBD1 (5 bases). The V gene lost 0 bases and the J gene lost 4 bases, with 17 bases spanning the gap. This CDR3 comprises 17 residues. Germline values: CDR1 SGDLS, CDR2 YYNGEE. This CDR3 reads CASSVGGTGGNGNTIYF. CDR3 DNA sequence: TGTGCCAGCAGCGTAGGAGGGACGGGGGGGAACGGAAACACCATATATTTT.

The rearrangement uses TRBV12-5 and TRBJ1-2; the D gene is possibly TRBD1 (6 bases). Per the germline V gene, CDR1 is LGHNT and CDR2 is FRNRAP. The CDR3 runs to 14 residues. Trimming pared 7 bases from V and 4 bases from J, leaving 16 bases between. CDR3 residues: CASAPGDGSYGYTF. CDR3 DNA sequence: TGTGCTAGTGCCCCAGGGGATGGCTCCTATGGCTACACCTTC.

The J gene is TRBJ1-2, the V gene TRBV4-1, with TRBD1 as a possible D gene (6 bases). Per the germline V gene, CDR1 is MGHRA and CDR2 is YSYEKL. This CDR3 contains 19 residues. V dropped 4 bases and J dropped 1 base, with 25 bases sitting between them. Here the CDR3 reads CASSPRTARTIDYNYGYTF. The CDR3 nucleotides read TGCGCCAGCAGCCCGCGGACAGCCAGAACAATTGATTATAACTATGGCTACACCTTC.

The rearrangement links TRBV5-4 to TRBJ2-1; 7 nucleotides match TRBD1. CDR1 and CDR2 from the germline V gene are SGHNT and YYREEE (reference sequence). Germline trimming cut 0 bases from V and 6 bases from J; bases unmatched to any gene: 6. The CDR3 extends over 15 amino acids. This CDR3 reads CASSLVGGGFNEQFF. The CDR3 region has the DNA TGTGCCAGCAGCTTGGTAGGGGGCGGCTTCAATGAGCAGTTCTTC.

The chain joins TRBV7-9 to TRBJ2-3, with unresolved D. Germline-derived CDR1 and CDR2 are SEHNR and FQNEAQ (reference sequence). The CDR3 sequence is 13 residues long. Trimming shortened V by 6 bases and J by 0 bases, and 7 bases separated the two germline ends. This CDR3 is CASRSDSTDTQYF. CDR3 coding DNA: TGTGCCAGCAGATCGGACAGCACAGATACGCAGTATTTT.

The rearrangement links TRBV7-2 to TRBJ1-6; D possibly corresponds to TRBD1 (6 bases). The CDR3 has 15 amino acids. Trimming pared 3 bases from V and 7 bases from J, leaving 13 bases between. Germline V gene sequence: CDR1 SGHTA, CDR2 FQGNSA. The CDR3 region is CASSFGTGINSPLHF. The CDR3 region has the DNA TGTGCCAGCAGCTTCGGAACAGGGATAAATTCACCCCTCCACTTT.

The rearrangement joins TRBV24-1 to TRBJ2-1, with 8 bases lining up with TRBD2. Looked up from germline, CDR1 is KGHDR and CDR2 is SFDVKD. The CDR3 runs to 16 residues. V lost 2 bases to trimming and J lost 0 bases; unmatched junction nucleotides: 2. This chain's CDR3 is CATSDSLAASYNEQFF. The CDR3, as DNA: TGTGCCACCAGTGATTCACTAGCGGCCTCCTACAATGAGCAGTTCTTC.

The chain employs TRBV7-9 and TRBJ2-5, with 11 bases that match TRBD2. V lost 6 bases, J lost 2 bases, and 2 bases stayed unmatched. CDR3 size: 14 residues. Per the germline V gene, CDR1 is SEHNR and CDR2 is FQNEAQ (reference sequence). The CDR3 DNA is TGTGCCAGCAGTGTAGCGGGGGGGCAAGAGACCCAGTACTTC. Residues: CASSVAGGQETQYF.

About this clone itself: Other nucleotide sequences in the sample specify the same CDR3. The V gene is TRBV3-1 (or the pseudogene TRBV3-2), the J gene TRBJ2-7, with D unresolved. CDR1 LGHDT and CDR2 YNNKEL come from the germline V gene (reference sequence). CDR3 length equals 12 residues. Trimming cost V 1 base and J 4 bases, with 5 bases left between them. The CDR3 sequence: CASSQGGYEQYF. The CDR3 coding sequence is TGTGCCAGCAGCCAAGGGGGATACGAGCAGTACTTC.

V is TRBV19 and J is TRBJ1-2, with D perhaps matching TRBD1 (5 bases). Germline V gene lookup returns CDR1 LNHDA and CDR2 SQIVND (reference sequence). The CDR3 is 12 amino acids. Trimming removed 8 bases from V and 7 bases from J, with 14 bases in between. This CDR3 is CASGMGRLGYTF. The CDR3 DNA is TGTGCCAGTGGGATGGGGCGACTTGGCTACACCTTC.

This clone has a single count. The chain employs TRBV7-9 and TRBJ1-1; no firm D call. This CDR3 is built from 12 residues. CDR1 SEHNR and CDR2 FQNEAQ come from the germline V gene (reference sequence). Trimming cost V 4 bases and J 11 bases, with 14 bases left between them. The CDR3 DNA reads TGTGCCAGCAGCTACGAGGCCAGGTTGGCTTTCTTT. It codes for CASSYEARLAFF.

This chain links TRBV7-8 with TRBJ2-4; TRBD1 is a possible D gene (5 bases). V was trimmed by 4 bases and J by 2 bases, leaving 9 bases between them. Per germline, CDR1 SGHVS and CDR2 FQNEAQ. CDR3 size: 14 residues. The CDR3 reads CASSYQGSKNIQYF. The CDR3 DNA reads as TGTGCCAGCAGCTACCAGGGATCCAAAAACATTCAGTACTTC.

This chain links TRBV5-1 with TRBJ2-5, with TRBD1 identical over 11 bases. The CDR3 covers 16 residues. Trimming removed 2 bases from V and 2 bases from J; junction bases left unmatched: 5. Germline V gives CDR1 SGHRS, CDR2 YFSETQ. CDR3 protein: CASSFGQGALQETQYF. The DNA of the CDR3 is TGCGCCAGCAGCTTCGGACAGGGGGCACTTCAAGAGACCCAGTACTTC.

This clone was seen only once. The CDR3 DNA sequence: TGCGCCAGCAGCCAAGTTTCAGGGGTTGTTAATGGCTACACCTTC. Translated: CASSQVSGVVNGYTF. The chain recombines TRBV4-1 with TRBJ1-2; weak D call: TRBD1 (6 bases). V lost 1 base to trimming and J lost 6 bases, with 15 bases between them. The length of the CDR3 is 15 residues. Germline V gene lookup returns CDR1 MGHRA and CDR2 YSYEKL.

The V and J genes are TRBV5-5 and TRBJ1-1, with D unclear. The V gene lost 4 bases and the J gene lost 0 bases, with 10 bases spanning the gap. Germline V lookup: CDR1 SGHKS, CDR2 YYEKEE (reference sequence). The CDR3 is 14 residues long. The CDR3, as DNA: TGTGCCAGCAGCCTAAATCGCATGAACACTGAAGCTTTCTTT. This encodes CASSLNRMNTEAFF.

This clone was seen only a few times. The chain has TRBV3-1 (or the pseudogene TRBV3-2) and TRBJ1-2; D gene uncertain. The CDR3 is 14 residues long. Looked up from germline, CDR1 is LGHDT and CDR2 is YNNKEL (reference sequence). Trimming shortened V by 4 bases and J by 2 bases, and 11 bases separated the two germline ends. The DNA of the CDR3 is TGTGCCAGCAGCCGAGAAGGCAGGAACTATGGCTACACCTTC. Its translation: CASSREGRNYGYTF.

The chain uses TRBV19 and TRBJ1-2; possibly TRBD1 for D (6 bases). V was pared by 3 bases and J by 5 bases, with 13 bases between. The length of the CDR3 is 14 residues. CDR1 is LNHDA, CDR2 SQIVND, per germline (reference sequence). Here the CDR3 DNA reads TGTGCCAGTAGTATCAGGGGCGTGGAGTATGGCTACACCTTC. Translated: CASSIRGVEYGYTF.

This chain links TRBV9 with TRBJ2-7; TRBD2 matches at 7 bases. The germline gives CDR1 SGDLS, CDR2 YYNGEE. Losses at the gene ends were 2 bases for V and 4 bases for J; bases not matched to a gene: 6. The CDR3 is made up of 14 amino acids. CDR3 protein: CASSVSAGNYEQYF. The CDR3 coding sequence is TGTGCCAGCAGCGTGTCAGCGGGAAATTACGAGCAGTACTTC.

V gene TRBV18 combines with J gene TRBJ2-7; 9 nucleotides line up with TRBD1. Germline loops: CDR1 KGHSH, CDR2 LQKENI. The junction had 11 bases not matched to a gene; V was cut back by 6 bases and J by 5 bases. This CDR3 contains 15 residues. The CDR3 nucleotides read TGTGCCAGCTCCCCCACGAAGGGGACAGGGCACGAGCAGTACTTC. Protein product: CASSPTKGTGHEQYF.

V usage is TRBV19 and J usage is TRBJ2-3, with D possibly called TRBD1 or TRBD2 (5 bases each). The CDR3 has 15 residues. V was trimmed by 3 bases and J by 4 bases, leaving 14 bases between them. Germline loops: CDR1 LNHDA, CDR2 SQIVND (reference sequence). CDR3 DNA: TGTGCCAGTAGTATGGGCCGAGTGGGGGCAGATACGCAGTATTTT. Protein sequence: CASSMGRVGADTQYF.